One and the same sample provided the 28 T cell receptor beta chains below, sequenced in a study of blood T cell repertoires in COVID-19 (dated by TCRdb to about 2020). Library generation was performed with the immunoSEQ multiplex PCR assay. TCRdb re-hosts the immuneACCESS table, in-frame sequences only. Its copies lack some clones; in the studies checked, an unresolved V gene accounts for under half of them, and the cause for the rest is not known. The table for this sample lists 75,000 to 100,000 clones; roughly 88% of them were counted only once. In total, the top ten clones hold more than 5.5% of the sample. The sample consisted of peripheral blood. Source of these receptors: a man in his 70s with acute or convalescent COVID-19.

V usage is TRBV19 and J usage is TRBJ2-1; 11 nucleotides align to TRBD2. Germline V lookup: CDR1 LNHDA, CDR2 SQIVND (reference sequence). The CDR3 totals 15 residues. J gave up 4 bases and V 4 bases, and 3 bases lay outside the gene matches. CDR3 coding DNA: TGTGCCAGTAGTAGACTAGCGGGAACTTACAATGAGCAGTTCTTC. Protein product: CASSRLAGTYNEQFF.

The DNA for the CDR3 is TGTGCCAGCAGCTTGGATCAGAATGAAAAACTGTTTTTT. It translates to CASSLDQNEKLFF. The gene calls are TRBV5-5 and TRBJ1-4; D remains ambiguous. Germline V gives CDR1 SGHKS, CDR2 YYEKEE (reference sequence). The germline V and J ends were trimmed by 0 bases and 5 bases, with 5 bases remaining between them. The CDR3 loop spans 13 amino acids.

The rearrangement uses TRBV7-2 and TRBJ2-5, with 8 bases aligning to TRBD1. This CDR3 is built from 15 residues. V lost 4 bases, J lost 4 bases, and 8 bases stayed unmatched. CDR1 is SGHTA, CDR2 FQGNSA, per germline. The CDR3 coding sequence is TGTGCCAGCAGCTCCCTGACAGGGGCTATAGAGACCCAGTACTTC. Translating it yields CASSSLTGAIETQYF.

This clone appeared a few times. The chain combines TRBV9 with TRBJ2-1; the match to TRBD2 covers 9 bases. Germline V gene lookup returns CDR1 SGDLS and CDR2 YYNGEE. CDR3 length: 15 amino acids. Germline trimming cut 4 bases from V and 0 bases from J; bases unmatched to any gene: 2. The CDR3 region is CASSPSGNSYNEQFF. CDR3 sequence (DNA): TGTGCCAGCAGCCCTAGCGGGAACTCCTACAATGAGCAGTTCTTC.

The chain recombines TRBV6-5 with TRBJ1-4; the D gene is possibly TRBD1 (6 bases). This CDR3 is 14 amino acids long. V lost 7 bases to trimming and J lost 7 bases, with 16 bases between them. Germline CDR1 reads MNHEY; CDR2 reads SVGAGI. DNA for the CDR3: TGTGCCAGCACTCAACCAGGGGAAGGTGAAAAACTGTTTTTT. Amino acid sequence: CASTQPGEGEKLFF.

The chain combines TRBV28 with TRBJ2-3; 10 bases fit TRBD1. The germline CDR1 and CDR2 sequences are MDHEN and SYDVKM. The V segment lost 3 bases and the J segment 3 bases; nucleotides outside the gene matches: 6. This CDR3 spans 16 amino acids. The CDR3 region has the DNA TGTGCCAGCAGTTTGGAAGGACAGGGGGTAACAGATACGCAGTATTTT. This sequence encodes CASSLEGQGVTDTQYF.

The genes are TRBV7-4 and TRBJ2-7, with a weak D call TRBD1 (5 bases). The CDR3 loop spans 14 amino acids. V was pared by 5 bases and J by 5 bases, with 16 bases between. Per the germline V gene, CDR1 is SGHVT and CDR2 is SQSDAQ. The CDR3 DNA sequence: TGTGCCAGCAGCCTTAAACAGGTACGGGACGAGCAGTACTTC. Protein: CASSLKQVRDEQYF. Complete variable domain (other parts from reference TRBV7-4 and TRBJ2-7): GAGVSQSPRYKVAKRGRDVALRCDSISGHVTLYWYRQTLGQGSEVLTYSQSDAQRDKSGRPSGRFSAERPERSVSTLKIQRTEQGDSAVYLCASSLKQVRDEQYFGPGTRLTVT.

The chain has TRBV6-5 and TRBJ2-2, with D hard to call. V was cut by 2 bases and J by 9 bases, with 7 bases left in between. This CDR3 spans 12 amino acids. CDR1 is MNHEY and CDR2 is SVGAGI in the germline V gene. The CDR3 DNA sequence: TGTGCCAGCAGTTACAGAGGCCGGGAGCTGTTTTTT. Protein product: CASSYRGRELFF.

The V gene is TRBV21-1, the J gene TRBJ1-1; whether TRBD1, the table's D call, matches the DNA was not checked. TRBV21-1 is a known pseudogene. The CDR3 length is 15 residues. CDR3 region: CASIKILTGNTEAFF. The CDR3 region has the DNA TGTGCCAGCATCAAAATCTTGACAGGGAACACTGAAGCTTTCTTT.

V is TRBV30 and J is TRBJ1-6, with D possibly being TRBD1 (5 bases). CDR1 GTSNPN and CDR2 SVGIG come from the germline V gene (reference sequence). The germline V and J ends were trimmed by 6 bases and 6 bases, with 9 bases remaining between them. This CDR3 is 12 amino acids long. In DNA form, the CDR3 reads TGTGCCTGCCAGACAGCTAATTCACCCCTCCACTTT. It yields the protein CACQTANSPLHF.

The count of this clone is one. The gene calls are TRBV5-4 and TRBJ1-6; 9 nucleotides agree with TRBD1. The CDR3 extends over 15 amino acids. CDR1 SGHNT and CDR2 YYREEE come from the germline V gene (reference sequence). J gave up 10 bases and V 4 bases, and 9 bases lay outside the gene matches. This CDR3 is CASSQPGQGNSPLHF. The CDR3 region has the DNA TGTGCCAGCAGCCAACCGGGACAGGGTAACTCACCCCTCCACTTT.

As DNA, the CDR3 is TGTGCCAGCAGCTTAGTTACAGGGGGCAAGGAAAAACTGTTTTTT. It codes for CASSLVTGGKEKLFF. The chain carries TRBV11-2 and TRBJ1-4; 9 bases fit TRBD1. Germline V gene data show CDR1 as SGHAT and CDR2 as FQNNGV. J lost 8 bases, V lost 1 base, and 5 bases had no gene match. The CDR3 length is 15 residues. Looking up the rest from reference TRBV11-2 and TRBJ1-4 gives the full variable domain: EAGVAQSPRYKIIEKRQSVAFWCNPISGHATLYWYQQILGQGPKLLIQFQNNGVVDDSQLPKDRFSAERLKGVDSTLKIQPAKLEDSAVYLCASSLVTGGKEKLFFGSGTQLSVL.

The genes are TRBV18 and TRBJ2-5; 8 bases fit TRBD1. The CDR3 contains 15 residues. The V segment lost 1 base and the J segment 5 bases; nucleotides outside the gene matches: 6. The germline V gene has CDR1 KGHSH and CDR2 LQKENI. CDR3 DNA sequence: TGTGCCAGCTCACCACTTCCAGGGGGCGTTGAGACCCAGTACTTC. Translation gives CASSPLPGGVETQYF.

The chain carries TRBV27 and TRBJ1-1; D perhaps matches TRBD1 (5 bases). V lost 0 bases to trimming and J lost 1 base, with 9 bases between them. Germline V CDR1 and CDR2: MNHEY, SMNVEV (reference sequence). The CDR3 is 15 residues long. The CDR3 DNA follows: TGTGCCAGCAGTTTATCCGGGGGGTGGAACACTGAAGCTTTCTTT. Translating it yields CASSLSGGWNTEAFF.

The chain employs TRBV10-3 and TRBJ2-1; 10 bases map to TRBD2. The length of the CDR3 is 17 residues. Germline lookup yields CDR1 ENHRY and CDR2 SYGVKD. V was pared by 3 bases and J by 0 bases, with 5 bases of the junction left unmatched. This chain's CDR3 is CAISDPTSGPSYNEQFF. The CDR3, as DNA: TGTGCCATCAGTGACCCGACTAGCGGGCCCTCCTACAATGAGCAGTTCTTC.

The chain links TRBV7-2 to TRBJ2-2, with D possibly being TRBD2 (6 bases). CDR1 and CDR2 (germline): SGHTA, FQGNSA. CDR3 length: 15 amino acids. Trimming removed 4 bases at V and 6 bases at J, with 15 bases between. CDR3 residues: CASSSRLLAPGELFF. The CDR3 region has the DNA TGTGCCAGCAGCTCGCGACTACTAGCCCCCGGGGAGCTGTTTTTT.

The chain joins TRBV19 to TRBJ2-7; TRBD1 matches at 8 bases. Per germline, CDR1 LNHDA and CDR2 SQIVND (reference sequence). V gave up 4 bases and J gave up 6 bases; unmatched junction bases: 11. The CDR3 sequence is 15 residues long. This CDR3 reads CASSTGQGSPFEQYF. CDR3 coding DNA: TGTGCCAGTAGTACAGGACAGGGATCTCCTTTCGAGCAGTACTTC.

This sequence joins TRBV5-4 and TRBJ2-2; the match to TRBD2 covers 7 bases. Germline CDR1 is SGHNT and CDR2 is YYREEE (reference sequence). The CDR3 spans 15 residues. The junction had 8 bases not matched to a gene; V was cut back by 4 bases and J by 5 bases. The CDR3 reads CASSLGREGTGELFF. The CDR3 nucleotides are TGTGCCAGCAGCCTAGGGAGGGAGGGAACCGGGGAGCTGTTTTTT.

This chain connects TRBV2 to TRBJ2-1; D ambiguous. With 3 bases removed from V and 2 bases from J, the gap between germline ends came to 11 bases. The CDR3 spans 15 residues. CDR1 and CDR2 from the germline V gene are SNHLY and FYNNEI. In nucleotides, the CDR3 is TGTGCCAGCAGTGACGTGCGGCCGGCCTACAATGAGCAGTTCTTC. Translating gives CASSDVRPAYNEQFF.

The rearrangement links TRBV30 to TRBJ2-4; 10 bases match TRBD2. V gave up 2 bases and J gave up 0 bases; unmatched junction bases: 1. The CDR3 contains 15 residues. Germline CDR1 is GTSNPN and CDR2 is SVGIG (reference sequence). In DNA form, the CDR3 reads TGTGCCTGGAGTAGCGGGGGGGCAGCCAAAAACATTCAGTACTTC. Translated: CAWSSGGAAKNIQYF.

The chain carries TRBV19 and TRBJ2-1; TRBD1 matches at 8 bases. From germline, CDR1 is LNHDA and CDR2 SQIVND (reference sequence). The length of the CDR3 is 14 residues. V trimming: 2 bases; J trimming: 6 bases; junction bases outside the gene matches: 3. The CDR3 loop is CASSIKDRANEQFF. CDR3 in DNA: TGTGCCAGTAGTATAAAGGACAGGGCCAATGAGCAGTTCTTC.

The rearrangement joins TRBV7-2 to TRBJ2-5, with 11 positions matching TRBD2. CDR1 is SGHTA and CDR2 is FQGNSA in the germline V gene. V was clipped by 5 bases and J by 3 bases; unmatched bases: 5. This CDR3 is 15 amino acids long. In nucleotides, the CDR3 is TGTGCCAGCAGCGGGCCGACTAGCGGGAAAGAGACCCAGTACTTC. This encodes CASSGPTSGKETQYF.

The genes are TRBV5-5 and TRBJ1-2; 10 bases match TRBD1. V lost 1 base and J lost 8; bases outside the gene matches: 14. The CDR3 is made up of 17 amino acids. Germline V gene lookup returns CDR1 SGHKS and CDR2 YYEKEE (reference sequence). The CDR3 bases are TGTGCCAGCAGCTTGCCCCCTGGGACAGGGGCCGCCCTGGGCTACACCTTC. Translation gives CASSLPPGTGAALGYTF. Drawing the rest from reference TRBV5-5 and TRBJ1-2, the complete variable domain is DAGVTQSPTHLIKTRGQQVTLRCSPISGHKSVSWYQQVLGQGPQFIFQYYEKEERGRGNFPDRFSARQFPNYSSELNVNALLLGDSALYLCASSLPPGTGAALGYTFGSGTRLTVV.

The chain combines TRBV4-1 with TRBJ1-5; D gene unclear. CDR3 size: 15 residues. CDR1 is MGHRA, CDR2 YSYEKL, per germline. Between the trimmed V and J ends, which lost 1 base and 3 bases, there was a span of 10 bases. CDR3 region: CASSQGGGYNQPQHF. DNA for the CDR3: TGCGCCAGCAGCCAAGGGGGAGGCTACAATCAGCCCCAGCATTTT.

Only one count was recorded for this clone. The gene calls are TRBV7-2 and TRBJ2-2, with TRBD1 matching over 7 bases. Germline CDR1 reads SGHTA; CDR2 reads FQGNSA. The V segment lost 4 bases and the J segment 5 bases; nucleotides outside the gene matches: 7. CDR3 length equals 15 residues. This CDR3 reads CASSSRTGKTGELFF. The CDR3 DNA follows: TGTGCCAGCAGCTCACGGACAGGAAAGACCGGGGAGCTGTTTTTT.

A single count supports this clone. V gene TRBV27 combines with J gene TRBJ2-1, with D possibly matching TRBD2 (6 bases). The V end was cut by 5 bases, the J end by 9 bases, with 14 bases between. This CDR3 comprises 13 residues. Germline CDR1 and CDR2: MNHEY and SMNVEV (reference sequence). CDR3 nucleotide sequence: TGTGCCAGCAGTCCCTCCCCTAGCGTTGAGCAGTTCTTC. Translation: CASSPSPSVEQFF.

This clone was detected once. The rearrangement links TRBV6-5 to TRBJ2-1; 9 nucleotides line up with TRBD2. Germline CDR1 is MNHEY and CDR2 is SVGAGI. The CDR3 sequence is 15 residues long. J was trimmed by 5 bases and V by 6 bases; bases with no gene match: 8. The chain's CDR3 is CASRTSGADNNEQFF. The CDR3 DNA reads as TGTGCCAGCAGGACTAGCGGAGCGGACAACAATGAGCAGTTCTTC.

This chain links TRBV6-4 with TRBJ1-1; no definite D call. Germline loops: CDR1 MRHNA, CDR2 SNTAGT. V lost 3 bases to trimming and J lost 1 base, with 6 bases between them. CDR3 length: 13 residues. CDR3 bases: TGTGCCAGCAGTGAGGGAGAGAACACTGAAGCTTTCTTT. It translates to CASSEGENTEAFF.